The next 23 T cell receptor beta chains were all read from a single sample in a study of post-analysis software for immune sequencing data. Study-level findings and limits: Relative to controls, patients had five TRBV segments at higher frequency, with TRBV5-6, TRBV5-1 and TRBV20-1 among these.

Unique-molecular-identifier-tagged TCR beta cDNA libraries were used. TCRdb redid the calling of the PCR reads with MiXCR, one entry per CDR3 protein. Found here are 750,000 to 950,000 distinct CDR3 sequences, about 57% of them singletons; the top ten hold roughly 4.4%. These receptors lack a known antigen. The sequencing sample was made of blood. The receptors come from a girl aged 5 to 17 with multiple sclerosis.

J is TRBJ2-7 and V is TRBV29-1, with no clear D. The CDR3 runs to 12 residues. The germline V and J ends were trimmed by 8 bases and 0 bases, with 11 bases remaining between them. Germline V lookup: CDR1 SQVTM, CDR2 ANQGSEA. CDR3 residues: CSTRAASYEQYF. DNA for the CDR3: TGCAGCACCCGGGCAGCCTCCTACGAGCAGTACTTC.

This clonotype was recorded only once. V is TRBV5-1 and J is TRBJ2-3; a possible D gene is TRBD1 (6 bases). The V end was cut by 1 base, the J end by 1 base, with 13 bases between. CDR3 length: 16 amino acids. CDR1 and CDR2 from the germline V gene are SGHRS and YFSETQ. The CDR3: CASSLSPGDGTDTQYF. The CDR3 DNA sequence: TGCGCCAGCAGCTTGTCCCCAGGGGATGGCACAGATACGCAGTATTTT.

A single count supports this clonotype. Here the CDR3 DNA reads TGTGCCAGCAGTTACACCTTGGGCACTGAAGCTTTCTTT. Protein: CASSYTLGTEAFF. V gene TRBV6-5 combines with J gene TRBJ1-1; D gene ambiguous. V lost 2 bases and J lost 4, with 8 bases in between. The CDR3 has 13 residues. CDR1 MNHEY and CDR2 SVGAGI come from the germline V gene.

The chain has TRBV7-8 and TRBJ2-1, with 8 nucleotides matching TRBD2. Germline CDR1 SGHVS, CDR2 FQNEAQ. Trimming took 0 bases from V and 8 from J; bases not matched to a gene: 12. There are 17 residues in the CDR3. CDR3 sequence: CASSLAGRAGALYEQFF. The CDR3 nucleotides read TGTGCCAGCAGCTTAGCTGGGCGAGCGGGAGCACTCTATGAGCAGTTCTTC.

This chain links TRBV3-1 with TRBJ1-2, with D unresolved. Trimming shortened V by 0 bases and J by 3 bases, and 8 bases separated the two germline ends. Per the germline V gene, CDR1 is LGHDT and CDR2 is YNNKEL (reference sequence). This CDR3 has 14 amino acids. The CDR3 loop reads CASSQDRAYYGYTF. CDR3 nucleotides: TGTGCCAGCAGCCAAGATCGGGCGTACTATGGCTACACCTTC.

This clonotype has a handful of counts. The rearrangement links TRBV20-1 to TRBJ2-5; D might be TRBD1 (7 bases). CDR3 length: 16 amino acids. Trimming removed 1 base from V and 2 bases from J, with 17 bases in between. Germline CDR1 DFQATT, CDR2 SNEGSKA (reference sequence). This CDR3 is CSARGRRAGGQETQYF. The CDR3, as DNA: TGCAGTGCTAGAGGGAGGAGGGCAGGGGGACAAGAGACCCAGTACTTC.

This sequence joins TRBV6-5 and TRBJ1-4; TRBD1 is a possible D gene (5 bases). V lost 8 bases and J lost 12, with 16 bases in between. Looked up from germline, CDR1 is MNHEY and CDR2 is SVGAGI. This CDR3 spans 12 amino acids. CDR3 coding DNA: TGTGCCAGCGGAACCCGGGGGACGGAACTGTTTTTT. Amino acids: CASGTRGTELFF.

The chain combines TRBV18 with TRBJ2-3; tentatively, D is TRBD2 (6 bases). The ends were cut back, 1 base at V and 0 bases at J, with 14 bases in the middle. The CDR3 runs 17 residues. Germline V gene lookup returns CDR1 KGHSH and CDR2 LQKENI. CDR3 loop: CASSPQGWSGSTDTQYF. CDR3 sequence (DNA): TGTGCCAGCTCACCACAGGGATGGAGCGGGAGCACAGATACGCAGTATTTT.

V usage is TRBV7-2 and J usage is TRBJ2-7; 8 nucleotides match TRBD2. V shed 5 bases and J 2 bases; nucleotides not matched to a gene: 11. The V gene's germline CDR1 is SGHTA and CDR2 FQGNSA. The CDR3 runs 16 residues. The CDR3 nucleotides are TGTGCCAGCAGCCAGATGGTTCTAGCGGGCCCCTACGAGCAGTACTTC. Translation: CASSQMVLAGPYEQYF.

This clonotype was counted at least ten times. The V gene is TRBV13, the J gene TRBJ2-5; D not resolved. The CDR3 runs to 13 residues. Germline loops: CDR1 PRHDT, CDR2 FYEKMQ (reference sequence). Trimming took 5 bases from V and 2 from J, leaving 9 bases between them. The CDR3 loop reads CASSPRLQETQYF. Here the CDR3 DNA reads TGTGCCAGCAGCCCCCGACTGCAAGAGACCCAGTACTTC.

The chain's CDR3 is CASSREQGEGTEAFF. For the CDR3, the DNA is TGCGCCAGCAGCCGGGAACAGGGGGAGGGCACTGAAGCTTTCTTT. The rearrangement uses TRBV5-1 and TRBJ1-1, with TRBD1 matching over 8 bases. Trimming took 4 bases from V and 4 from J; bases not matched to a gene: 9. Germline V gene sequence: CDR1 SGHRS, CDR2 YFSETQ. The CDR3 extends over 15 amino acids.

J is TRBJ1-2 and V is TRBV7-9; D unclear. The CDR3 has 14 amino acids. V lost 1 base to trimming and J lost 7 bases, with 13 bases between them. The germline V gene has CDR1 SEHNR and CDR2 FQNEAQ (reference sequence). The CDR3 DNA sequence: TGTGCCAGCAGCTTAGAGCTGGACCCGGCTGGCTACACCTTC. Amino acids: CASSLELDPAGYTF.

This clonotype has just a few counts. The chain employs TRBV27 and TRBJ2-7, with 9 bases identical to TRBD1. This CDR3 has 19 residues. Germline loops: CDR1 MNHEY, CDR2 SMNVEV (reference sequence). The ends lost 5 bases at V and 4 bases at J; junction bases unmatched: 21. The CDR3 sequence: CASSRDRGGLWRESYEQYF. DNA of the CDR3: TGTGCCAGCAGTCGAGACAGGGGGGGCTTATGGCGGGAGAGTTACGAGCAGTACTTC.

The chain joins TRBV10-3 to TRBJ2-1; tentatively, D is TRBD1 (5 bases). Trimming took off 6 bases at V and 9 bases at J, with 15 bases between the two ends. The germline CDR1 and CDR2 sequences are ENHRY and SYGVKD. This CDR3 is 13 amino acids long. The CDR3 loop reads CAIRPDITREQFF. In nucleotides, the CDR3 is TGTGCCATCAGGCCGGACATCACCCGTGAGCAGTTCTTC.

The chain recombines TRBV20-1 with TRBJ2-7; the match to TRBD2 covers 8 bases. The CDR3 loop spans 14 amino acids. Trimming took 6 bases from V and 4 from J; bases not matched to a gene: 11. Germline-derived CDR1 and CDR2 are DFQATT and SNEGSKA (reference sequence). CDR3 DNA: TGCAGTGCAGCGCGGGAGGCGGGGGCTTACGAGCAGTACTTC. This gives the protein CSAAREAGAYEQYF.

For the CDR3, the DNA is TGTGCCAGCAGTTTCCTACAGGGCGGAGGCTACAATGAGCAGTTCTTC. Translated: CASSFLQGGGYNEQFF. This chain connects TRBV6-5 to TRBJ2-1, with TRBD1 as a possible D gene (6 bases). This CDR3 contains 16 residues. V lost 4 bases and J 3 bases, leaving 16 bases between the germline ends. The germline CDR1 and CDR2 sequences are MNHEY and SVGAGI.

Only a few counts were recorded for this clonotype. The V call is TRBV7-2, the J call TRBJ2-5; D possibly corresponds to TRBD2 (5 bases). The end of the DNA aligns better with TRBJ2-7, so the J call may be wrong. CDR3 length equals 15 residues. Germline CDR1 reads SGHTA; CDR2 reads FQGNSA. The CDR3 DNA follows: TGTGCCAGCAGCTTAGTGTCGGGGAAGGAATACGAGCAGTACTTC. This codes for CASSLVSGKEYEQYF.

The rearrangement joins TRBV5-1 to TRBJ1-1, with D maybe TRBD1 (6 bases). Germline CDR1 reads SGHRS; CDR2 reads YFSETQ. Trimming took off 6 bases at V and 1 base at J, with 16 bases between the two ends. CDR3 length equals 15 residues. The CDR3 DNA sequence: TGCGCCAGCACCCGGGACCAGGGGCCGAACACTGAAGCTTTCTTT. Translation gives CASTRDQGPNTEAFF. Full variable domain (outside the CDR3, taken from reference TRBV5-1 and TRBJ1-1): KAGVTQTPRYLIKTRGQQVTLSCSPISGHRSVSWYQQTPGQGLQFLFEYFSETQRNKGNFPGRFSGRQFSNSRSEMNVSTLELGDSALYLCASTRDQGPNTEAFFGQGTRLTVV.

V usage is TRBV5-1 and J usage is TRBJ2-3; D is undetermined. The germline CDR1 and CDR2 sequences are SGHRS and YFSETQ. CDR3 size: 16 residues. Trimming took 0 bases from V and 1 from J, leaving 12 bases between them. Here the CDR3 DNA reads TGCGCCAGCAGCTTGGCTGCGGCCTCAGGCACAGATACGCAGTATTTT. Protein sequence: CASSLAAASGTDTQYF.

The chain employs TRBV9 and TRBJ2-1; 8 positions agree with TRBD2. Germline CDR1 reads SGDLS; CDR2 reads YYNGEE. The V and J ends lost 3 bases and 0 bases, in that order; junction bases with no gene match: 8. CDR3 length: 17 residues. DNA of the CDR3: TGTGCCAGCAGCGAACCCAAGGGACTAGTCTCCTACAATGAGCAGTTCTTC. Its protein product is CASSEPKGLVSYNEQFF.

The sample holds a few counts of this clonotype. This sequence joins TRBV6-5 and TRBJ2-2; 9 bases align to TRBD2. CDR1 and CDR2 from the germline V gene are MNHEY and SVGAGI. The CDR3 is 16 amino acids. The J segment lost 4 bases and the V segment lost 7 bases, leaving 10 bases of the junction unmatched. The DNA of the CDR3 is TGTGCCAGCAAACTCGGAGCGGGAGGCACCACCGGGGAGCTGTTTTTT. Its translation: CASKLGAGGTTGELFF.

This clonotype was seen a few times. V is TRBV13 and J is TRBJ2-5; D remains ambiguous. The CDR3 has 14 residues. The V and J ends lost 6 bases and 0 bases respectively, with 11 bases between them. CDR1 PRHDT and CDR2 FYEKMQ come from the germline V gene (reference sequence). The CDR3 nucleotides are TGTGCCAGCAGTCAGCTGGCGAACCAAGAGACCCAGTACTTC. As protein: CASSQLANQETQYF.

CDR3 nucleotides: TGTGCCACCAGCAGAGATCTGACAGATTCCTATGGCTACACCTTC. As protein: CATSRDLTDSYGYTF. The chain employs TRBV15 and TRBJ1-2; D is possibly TRBD1 (5 bases). CDR1 is LNHNV and CDR2 is YYDKDF in the germline V gene (reference sequence). There are 15 residues in the CDR3. Trimming took 0 bases from V and 4 from J, leaving 12 bases between them.